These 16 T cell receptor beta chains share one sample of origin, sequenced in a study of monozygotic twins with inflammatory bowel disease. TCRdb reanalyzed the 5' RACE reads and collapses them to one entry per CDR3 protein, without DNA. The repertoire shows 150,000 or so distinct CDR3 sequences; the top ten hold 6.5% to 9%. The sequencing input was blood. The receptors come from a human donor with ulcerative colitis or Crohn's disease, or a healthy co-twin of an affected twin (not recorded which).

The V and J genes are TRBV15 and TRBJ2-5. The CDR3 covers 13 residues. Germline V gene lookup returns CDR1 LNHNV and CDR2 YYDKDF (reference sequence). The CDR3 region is CATSRGGEETQYF.

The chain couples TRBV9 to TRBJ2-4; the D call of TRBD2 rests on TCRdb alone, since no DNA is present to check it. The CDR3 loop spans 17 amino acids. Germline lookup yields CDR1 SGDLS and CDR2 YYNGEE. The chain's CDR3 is CASSDSSGQGAKNIQYF.

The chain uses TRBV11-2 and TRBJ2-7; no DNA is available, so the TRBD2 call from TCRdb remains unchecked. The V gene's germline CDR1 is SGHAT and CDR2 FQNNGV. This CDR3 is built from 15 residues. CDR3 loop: CASSLRVWNSYEQYF.

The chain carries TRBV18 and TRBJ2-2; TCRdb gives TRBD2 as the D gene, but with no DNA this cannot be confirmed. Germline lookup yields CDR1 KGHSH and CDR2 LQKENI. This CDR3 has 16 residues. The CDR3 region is CASSPRLAGNTGELFF.

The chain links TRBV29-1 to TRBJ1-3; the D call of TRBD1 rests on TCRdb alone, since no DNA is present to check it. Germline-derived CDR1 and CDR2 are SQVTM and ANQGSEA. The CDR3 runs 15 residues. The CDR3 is CSVGPDSLSGNTIYF.

Here the CDR3 reads CASSLGSGGYNEQFF. The J gene is TRBJ2-1, the V gene TRBV5-1; the D call of TRBD2 rests on TCRdb alone, since no DNA is present to check it. This CDR3 has 15 amino acids. Germline values: CDR1 SGHRS, CDR2 YFSETQ.

CDR3 region: CASTQTASTDTQYF. The J gene is TRBJ2-3, the V gene TRBV12-3 or TRBV12-4. This CDR3 has 14 amino acids.

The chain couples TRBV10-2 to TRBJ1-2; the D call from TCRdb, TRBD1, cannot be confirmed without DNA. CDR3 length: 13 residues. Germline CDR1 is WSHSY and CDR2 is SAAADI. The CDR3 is CASNTDRGNGYTF.

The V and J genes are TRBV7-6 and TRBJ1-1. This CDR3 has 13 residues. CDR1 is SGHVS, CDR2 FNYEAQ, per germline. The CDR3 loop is CASSMDENTEAFF. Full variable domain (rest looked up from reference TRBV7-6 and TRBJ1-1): GAGVSQSPRYKVTKRGQDVALRCDPISGHVSLYWYRQALGQGPEFLTYFNYEAQQDKSGLPNDRFSAERPEGSISTLTIQRTEQRDSAMYRCASSMDENTEAFFGQGTRLTVV.

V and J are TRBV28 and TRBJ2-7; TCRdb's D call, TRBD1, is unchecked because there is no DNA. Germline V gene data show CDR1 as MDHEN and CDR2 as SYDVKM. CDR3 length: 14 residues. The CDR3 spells CASSYYRGQNEQYF.

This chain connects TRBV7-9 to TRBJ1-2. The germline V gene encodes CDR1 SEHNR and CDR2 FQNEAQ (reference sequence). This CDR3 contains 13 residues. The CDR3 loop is CASSLAGLEGYTF.

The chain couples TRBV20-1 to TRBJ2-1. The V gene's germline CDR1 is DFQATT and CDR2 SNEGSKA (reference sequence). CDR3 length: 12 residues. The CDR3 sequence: CSASFRLHEQFF.

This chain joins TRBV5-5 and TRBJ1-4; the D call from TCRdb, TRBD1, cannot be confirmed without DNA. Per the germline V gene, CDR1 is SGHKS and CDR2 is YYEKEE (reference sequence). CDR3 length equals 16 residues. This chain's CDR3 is CASSLDVYGGNEKLFF.

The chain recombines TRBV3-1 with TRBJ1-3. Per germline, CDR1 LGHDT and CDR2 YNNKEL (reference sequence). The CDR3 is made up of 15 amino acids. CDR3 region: CASSQEIVSGNTIYF.

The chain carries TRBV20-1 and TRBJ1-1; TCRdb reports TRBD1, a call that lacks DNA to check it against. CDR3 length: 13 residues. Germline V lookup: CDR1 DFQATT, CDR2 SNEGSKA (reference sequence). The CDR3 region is CSATEDRSTEAFF.

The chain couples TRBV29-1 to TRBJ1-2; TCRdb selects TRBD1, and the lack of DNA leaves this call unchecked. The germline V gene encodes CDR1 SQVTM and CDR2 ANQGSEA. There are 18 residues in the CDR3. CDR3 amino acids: CSVDSPPSGPGGDYGYTF.